This TCR beta chain derives from a study of T cell repertoires in cytomegalovirus infection. Study in general: Through public TCR beta signatures, both CMV infection and matching HLA type were indicated.

Overall study results and limits: Clonotype analysis showed dominance of the ex vivo response by HLA-C-restricted CMV-specific TCR beta clonotypes. Carriers of CMV plus the relevant HLA were identified by cumulative public TCR beta family frequency.

Per germline, CDR1 SNHLY and CDR2 FYNNEI. V was trimmed by 4 bases and J by 4 bases, leaving 23 bases between them. The CDR3 sequence is 18 residues long. TCRdb passed the reads through MiXCR, listing each CDR3 protein once. The data hold around 710,000 distinct CDR3 sequences, with approximately 32% observed a single time. A remark on this clonotype: The antigen remains undetermined.

This chain joins TRBV2 and TRBJ1-3; perhaps TRBD1 as D (6 bases). The source material was cultured CD8+ T cells from PBMCs, sampled from culture after CMV antigen stimulation. This TCR was recovered from a human donor in good health (CMV status not recorded). Some clones in this sample may be carry-over from other donors' samples. The CDR3 nucleotides are TGTGCCAGCAGTGGGAGAGGACAGCCGGGATTGCGCGGAAACACCATATATTTT. This translates into CASSGRGQPGLRGNTIYF.